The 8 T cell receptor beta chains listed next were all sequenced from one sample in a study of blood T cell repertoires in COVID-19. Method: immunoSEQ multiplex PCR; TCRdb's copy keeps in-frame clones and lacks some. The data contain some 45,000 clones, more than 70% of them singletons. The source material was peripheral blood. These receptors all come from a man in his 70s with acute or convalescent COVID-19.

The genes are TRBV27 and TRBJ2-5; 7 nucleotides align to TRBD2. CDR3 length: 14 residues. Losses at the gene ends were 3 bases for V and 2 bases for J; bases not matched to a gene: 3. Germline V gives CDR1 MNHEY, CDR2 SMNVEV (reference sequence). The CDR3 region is CASSFRGEQETQYF. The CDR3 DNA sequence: TGTGCCAGCAGTTTCCGGGGGGAGCAAGAGACCCAGTACTTC.

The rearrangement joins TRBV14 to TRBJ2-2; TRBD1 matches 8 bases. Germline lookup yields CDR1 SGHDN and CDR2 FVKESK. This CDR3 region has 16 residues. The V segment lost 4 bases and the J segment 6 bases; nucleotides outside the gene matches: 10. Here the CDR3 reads CASSLWTGKRAGELFF. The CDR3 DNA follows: TGTGCCAGCAGCCTCTGGACAGGGAAACGGGCCGGGGAGCTGTTTTTT.

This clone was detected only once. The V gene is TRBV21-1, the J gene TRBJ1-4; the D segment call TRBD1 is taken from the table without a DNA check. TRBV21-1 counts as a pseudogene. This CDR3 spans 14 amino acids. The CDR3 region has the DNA TGTGCCAGCAGCAACGGGACAGGGTGTGAAAAACTGTTTTTT. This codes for CASSNGTGCEKLFF.

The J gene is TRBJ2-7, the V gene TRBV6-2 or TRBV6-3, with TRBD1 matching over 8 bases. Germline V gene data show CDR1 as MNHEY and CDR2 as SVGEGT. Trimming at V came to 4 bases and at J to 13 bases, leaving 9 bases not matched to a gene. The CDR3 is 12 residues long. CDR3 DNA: TGTGCCAGCAGTTCGTCCGGGACAGGCGGATACTTC. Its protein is CASSSSGTGGYF.

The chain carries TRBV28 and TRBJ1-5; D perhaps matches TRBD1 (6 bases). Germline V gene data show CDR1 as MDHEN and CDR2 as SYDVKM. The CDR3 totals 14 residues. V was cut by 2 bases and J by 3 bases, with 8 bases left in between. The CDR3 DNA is TGTGCCAGCAGTTTAGGACAGTTCAATCAGCCCCAGCATTTT. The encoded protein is CASSLGQFNQPQHF.

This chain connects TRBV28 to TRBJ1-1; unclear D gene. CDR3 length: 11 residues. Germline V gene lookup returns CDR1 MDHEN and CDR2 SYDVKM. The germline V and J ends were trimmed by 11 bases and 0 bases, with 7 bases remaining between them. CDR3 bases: TGTGCCGTCCAATTGAACACTGAAGCTTTCTTT. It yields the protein CAVQLNTEAFF.

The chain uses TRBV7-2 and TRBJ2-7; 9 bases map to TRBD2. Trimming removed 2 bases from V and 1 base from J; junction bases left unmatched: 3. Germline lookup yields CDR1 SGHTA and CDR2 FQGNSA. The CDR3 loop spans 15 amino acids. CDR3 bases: TGTGCCAGCAGCTTAACCCTAGCGGGATCCTACGAGCAGTACTTC. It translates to CASSLTLAGSYEQYF.

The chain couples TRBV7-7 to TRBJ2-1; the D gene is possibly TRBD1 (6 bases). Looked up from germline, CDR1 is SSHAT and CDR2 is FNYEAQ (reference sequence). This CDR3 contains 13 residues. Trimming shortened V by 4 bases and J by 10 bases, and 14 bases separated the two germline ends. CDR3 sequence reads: CASSSAQGTEQFF. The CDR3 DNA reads TGTGCCAGCAGCTCCGCGCAGGGGACAGAGCAGTTCTTC.